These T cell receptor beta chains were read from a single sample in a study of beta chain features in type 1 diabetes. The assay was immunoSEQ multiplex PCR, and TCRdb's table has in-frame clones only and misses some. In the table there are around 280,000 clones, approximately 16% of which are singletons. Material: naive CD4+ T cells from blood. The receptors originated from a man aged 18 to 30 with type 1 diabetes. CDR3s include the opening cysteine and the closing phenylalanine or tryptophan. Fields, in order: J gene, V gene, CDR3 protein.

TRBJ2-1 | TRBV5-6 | CASSGQRDSYNEQFF
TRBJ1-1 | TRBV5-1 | CASSRDREFEAFF
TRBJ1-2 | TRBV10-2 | CASRGTGEVGYTF
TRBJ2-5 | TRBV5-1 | CASSPFGGGRETQYF
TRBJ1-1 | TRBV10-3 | CATHSAGAATEAFF
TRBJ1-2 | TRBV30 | CAWSSDRVGGYTF
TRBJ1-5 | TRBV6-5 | CASSRDRGQPQHF
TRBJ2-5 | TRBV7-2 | CASSLAPGETQYF
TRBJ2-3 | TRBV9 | CASSPGEGPDTQYF
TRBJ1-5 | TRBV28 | CASSTETGKGNQPQHF
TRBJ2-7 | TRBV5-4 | CASSLAGGRTYEQYF
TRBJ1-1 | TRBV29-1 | CSVVKGFPGTEAFF
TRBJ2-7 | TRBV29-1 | CSVSRGQGAEQYF
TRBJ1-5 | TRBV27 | CASSPLNQPQHF
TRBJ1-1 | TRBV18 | CASSPDRGEAFF
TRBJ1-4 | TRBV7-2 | CASSLQGNEKLFF
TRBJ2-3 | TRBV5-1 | CASSYNTDTQYF
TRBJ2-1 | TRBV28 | CASSPPRGNEQFF
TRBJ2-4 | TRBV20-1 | CSARLAHIQYF
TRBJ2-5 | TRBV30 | CASTAVNQETQYF
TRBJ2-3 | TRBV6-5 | CASSYRPGRTDTQYF
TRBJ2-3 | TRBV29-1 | CSGETYSTDTQYF
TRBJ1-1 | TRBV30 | CAWTGVRPGTEAFF
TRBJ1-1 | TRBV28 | CASSLFLTNTEAFF
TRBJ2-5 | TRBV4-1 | CASSQARDRRLETQYF
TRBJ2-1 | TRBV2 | CASSSTSGAGQFF
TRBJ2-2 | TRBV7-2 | CASSLEYGNTGELFF
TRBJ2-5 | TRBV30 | CAWSSSFQETQYF
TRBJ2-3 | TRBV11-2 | CASSLGTSVKSTDTQYF
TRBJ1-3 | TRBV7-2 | CASSSGGGSGNTIYF
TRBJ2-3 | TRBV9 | CASRAGRTDTQYF
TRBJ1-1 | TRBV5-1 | CASSPFRDMNTEAFF
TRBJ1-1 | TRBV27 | CASTPAGQTIEAFF
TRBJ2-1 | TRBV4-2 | CASSQSGTSGTNEQFF
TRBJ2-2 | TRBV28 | CASLLSANTGELFF
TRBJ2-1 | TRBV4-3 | CASSQDFVIGGRFF
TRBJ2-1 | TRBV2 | CASSEEGGIYNEQFF
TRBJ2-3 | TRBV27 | CASSLRAKSPAGGTDTQYF